The entry below describes one T cell receptor (beta chain). The entry originates in a study of blood T cell repertoires in COVID-19. The V end was cut by 2 bases, the J end by 4 bases, with 15 bases between. Germline V gene sequence: CDR1 SNHLY, CDR2 FYNNEI. The CDR3 runs to 16 residues. Produced via immunoSEQ multiplex PCR; TCRdb's table is partial and in-frame only. The sample records 95,000 to 100,000 clones, 80% to 95% being singletons. The sample taken for sequencing was peripheral blood. The sequence was collected from a man aged 45-65 years with active COVID-19. The chain couples TRBV2 to TRBJ1-5; D perhaps matches TRBD1 (6 bases). The CDR3 reads CASSERGGIGNQPQHF. Here the CDR3 DNA reads TGTGCCAGCAGTGAAAGGGGGGGAATAGGAAATCAGCCCCAGCATTTT.